This T cell receptor (beta chain) was profiled in a study of T-cell reconstitution after alpha-beta-depleted transplantation in children. The sample holds many counts of this clonotype. As it was prepared, the TCRbeta library received unique molecular identifiers. TCRdb processed the PCR reads anew with MiXCR; each CDR3 protein has one entry. The profile shows 170,000 or so distinct CDR3 sequences, about 6.4% of them singletons. The CDR3 is made up of 13 amino acids. With 1 base removed from V and 9 bases from J, the gap between germline ends came to 10 bases. Sequences were derived from PBMCs from the stem cell graft donor, sampled from the stem cell graft. The TCR comes from a human donor who donated a stem cell graft to a child with Wiskott-Aldrich syndrome. This sequence joins TRBV12-3 or TRBV12-4 and TRBJ2-4; D not resolved. The chain's CDR3 is CASSLVTAGIQYF. CDR3 DNA sequence: TGTGCCAGCAGTTTAGTCACGGCCGGCATTCAGTACTTC.